Listed below are T cell receptor beta chains from one sample, sequenced in a study of cytomegalovirus exposure and HLA in healthy donors. Produced via immunoSEQ multiplex PCR; TCRdb's table is partial and in-frame only. The sample holds 170,000 or so clones, 78% seen once. Sequencing was carried out using PBMCs. These receptors were obtained from a woman between 40 and 55 years old in good health and CMV-seronegative. The CDR3 runs from the conserved cysteine through the conserved F or W. A D gene is named only where the DNA matches it firmly. Part of the rows lack a size; the others show once, few, many or a class for expanded clones.

v_call	clone_size	j_call	d_call	cdr3_aa	cdr3_nt
TRBV28	once	TRBJ1-1	TRBD1	CASSPLETGTLEAFF	TGTGCCAGCAGCCCACTAGAGACAGGGACCCTTGAAGCTTTCTTT
TRBV4-2	once	TRBJ2-7	TRBD1	CASSRTGTGYEQYF	TGTGCCAGCAGCCGAACCGGGACAGGCTACGAGCAGTACTTC
TRBV1	NA	TRBJ2-4	NA	CTSSPGGSLAKNIQYF	TGCACCAGCAGTCCTGGCGGGTCATTAGCCAAAAACATTCAGTACTTC
TRBV7-9	NA	TRBJ2-3	TRBD2	CSSSSPPGLTGDTQYF	TGTTCCAGCAGCTCTCCTCCGGGACTAACTGGGGATACGCAGTATTTT
TRBV2	NA	TRBJ2-7	TRBD1	CASSDILRDRTYEQYF	TGTGCCAGCAGTGATATACTAAGGGACAGAACCTACGAGCAGTACTTC
TRBV7-9	NA	TRBJ1-2	TRBD1	CASSLEVQGANGYTF	TGTGCCAGCAGCTTAGAGGTACAGGGGGCGAACGGCTACACCTTC
TRBV11-2	NA	TRBJ2-7	TRBD1	CASSWTGANEQYF	TGTGCCAGCAGCTGGACAGGGGCGAACGAGCAGTACTTC
TRBV7-9	NA	TRBJ1-3	NA	CASSLSVGNTIYF	TGTGCCAGCAGCTTGTCAGTTGGAAACACCATATATTTT
TRBV19	NA	TRBJ1-2	NA	CASSMNREGYGYTF	TGTGCCAGTAGTATGAACAGGGAGGGCTATGGCTACACCTTC
TRBV2	few	TRBJ1-5	NA	CASSVSGPQHF	TGTGCCAGCAGTGTTTCGGGGCCCCAGCATTTT
TRBV21-1	NA	TRBJ2-7	NA	CASRQGAIKNEQYF	TGTGCCAGCAGACAGGGGGCGATTAAGAACGAGCAGTACTTC
TRBV7-5	NA	TRBJ2-3	NA	CVRSSTSGGPPNTDTQYF	TGTGTCAGAAGCTCGACCTCGGGGGGGCCCCCCAACACAGATACGCAGTATTTT
TRBV10-3	once	TRBJ2-7	NA	CAIREEVHGEQYF	TGTGCCATCAGGGAGGAGGTTCATGGCGAGCAGTACTTC
TRBV18	NA	TRBJ1-2	TRBD1	CASSTGTGVAGYTF	TGTGCCAGCTCTACCGGGACAGGGGTGGCTGGCTACACCTTC
TRBV5-1	NA	TRBJ1-3	TRBD1	CASSSRDSTVSGNTIYF	TGCGCCAGCAGCTCCCGGGACAGCACTGTGTCGGGAAACACCATATATTTT
TRBV4-1	NA	TRBJ2-7	NA	CASSDGQSYEQYF	TGCGCCAGCAGCGATGGACAGTCCTACGAGCAGTACTTC
TRBV5-1	NA	TRBJ2-1	TRBD2	CASSLGPTSGAYNEQFF	TGCGCCAGCAGCTTGGGCCCGACTAGCGGGGCTTACAATGAGCAGTTCTTC
TRBV19	NA	TRBJ1-5	NA	CASSMLGSDQPQHF	TGTGCCAGTAGTATGCTCGGCAGCGATCAGCCCCAGCATTTT
TRBV28	NA	TRBJ1-3	TRBD1	CASRERTGAASGNTIYF	TGTGCCAGCAGGGAACGGACAGGGGCCGCCTCTGGAAACACCATATATTTT
TRBV28	NA	TRBJ1-1	NA	CASSFGLEAFF	TGTGCCAGCAGTTTCGGTCTTGAAGCTTTCTTT
TRBV21-1	NA	TRBJ2-7	NA	CASSDRTSYEQYF	TGTGCCAGCAGCGACAGGACCTCCTACGAGCAGTACTTC
TRBV6-1	once	TRBJ2-1	NA	CASSEQGLDNEQFF	TGTGCCAGCAGCGAACAGGGTTTAGACAATGAGCAGTTCTTC